A single sample gave rise to the 20 T cell receptor beta chains below, sequenced in a study of T cells in tumors after PD-1 blockade. Only in-frame clones appear in the TCRdb table, and some are missing; sequencing was by immunoSEQ multiplex PCR. The sample has 23,000 or so clones, 70% to 85% seen once. The sequencing here drew on PBMCs, taken after anti-PD-1 treatment. Source of these receptors: a human donor with basal cell carcinoma.

The V gene is TRBV11-1, the J gene TRBJ2-1; TRBD2 matches at 10 bases. V lost 1 base and J lost 8; bases outside the gene matches: 8. The length of the CDR3 is 16 residues. Germline CDR1 reads SGHAT; CDR2 reads FQDESV (reference sequence). The DNA for the CDR3 is TGTGCCAGCAGCTTAGGTGGACTAGCGGTTTTCGATGAGCAGTTCTTC. It is translated as CASSLGGLAVFDEQFF.

The rearrangement uses TRBV19 and TRBJ1-1, with unresolved D. Germline CDR1 and CDR2: LNHDA and SQIVND (reference sequence). The germline V and J ends were trimmed by 6 bases and 0 bases, with 8 bases remaining between them. The CDR3 totals 13 residues. The CDR3 reads CASSSIMNTEAFF. CDR3 in DNA: TGTGCCAGTAGCTCGATCATGAACACTGAAGCTTTCTTT.

The CDR3 DNA reads TGTGCCAGTAGTACAACGGACTATTTGGGAGATACGCAGTATTTT. Residues: CASSTTDYLGDTQYF. The chain combines TRBV19 with TRBJ2-3; D may be TRBD2 (6 bases). The V end lost 4 bases, the J end lost 5 bases, and 16 bases lay between the germline ends. This CDR3 comprises 15 residues. Germline values: CDR1 LNHDA, CDR2 SQIVND (reference sequence).

This clone appeared a single time. The J gene is TRBJ1-1, the V gene TRBV5-4; D perhaps matches TRBD1 (5 bases). The CDR3 totals 10 residues. V was shortened by 7 bases and J by 5 bases, with 6 bases between the two germline ends. The germline CDR1 and CDR2 sequences are SGHNT and YYREEE (reference sequence). CDR3 sequence (DNA): TGTGCCAGCGGGGGAACTGAAGCTTTCTTT. Its translation: CASGGTEAFF.

The chain employs TRBV3-1 (or the pseudogene TRBV3-2) and TRBJ2-1; 8 bases are shared with TRBD1. Trimming took 3 bases from V and 5 from J; bases not matched to a gene: 6. The CDR3 length is 15 residues. Germline loops: CDR1 LGHDT, CDR2 YNNKEL (reference sequence). In nucleotides, the CDR3 is TGTGCCAGCAGCCATTACAGGGGGGACCACAATGAGCAGTTCTTC. Amino acids: CASSHYRGDHNEQFF.

The CDR3 DNA follows: TGCAGCGTTGAAGATCTTTCCCTCTATGGCTACACCTTC. It specifies CSVEDLSLYGYTF. The chain joins TRBV29-1 to TRBJ1-2; D uncertain. The CDR3 covers 13 residues. The germline gives CDR1 SQVTM, CDR2 ANQGSEA. Trimming removed 0 bases from V and 4 bases from J, with 9 bases in between.

This clone was recorded once. The chain uses TRBV29-1 and TRBJ1-1; 8 bases fit TRBD1. The germline CDR1 and CDR2 sequences are SQVTM and ANQGSEA. Trimming at V came to 2 bases and at J to 5 bases, leaving 4 bases not matched to a gene. CDR3 length equals 13 residues. The CDR3 bases are TGCAGCGTTGAAACAGGGGGGGGGACTGAAGCTTTCTTT. It specifies CSVETGGGTEAFF.

The genes are TRBV6-2 or TRBV6-3 and TRBJ2-3; no reliable D call. V lost 5 bases to trimming and J lost 0 bases, with 12 bases between them. There are 15 residues in the CDR3. Germline V gene lookup returns CDR1 MNHEY and CDR2 SVGEGT. The CDR3 here is CASSTAEASTDTQYF. The DNA of the CDR3 is TGTGCCAGCAGTACGGCAGAGGCTAGCACAGATACGCAGTATTTT.

In its sample, this clone was seen a few times. The genes are TRBV5-1 and TRBJ1-1, with D possibly being TRBD1 (5 bases). CDR1 and CDR2 from the germline V gene are SGHRS and YFSETQ. V gave up 4 bases and J gave up 1 base, with 14 bases separating them. This CDR3 is built from 15 residues. CDR3 in amino acids: CASSIGHVSNTEAFF. As DNA, the CDR3 is TGCGCCAGCAGCATCGGACACGTCTCGAACACTGAAGCTTTCTTT.

This chain links TRBV19 with TRBJ1-4; a weak D match, TRBD1 (5 bases). Per germline, CDR1 LNHDA and CDR2 SQIVND (reference sequence). Trimming took off 8 bases at V and 7 bases at J, with 8 bases between the two ends. This CDR3 region has 11 residues. The CDR3 DNA is TGTGCCAGTGGGGACCGTGAAAAACTGTTTTTT. As protein: CASGDREKLFF.

The chain carries TRBV2 and TRBJ1-2; D is possibly TRBD1 (5 bases). V lost 1 base and J 2 bases, leaving 5 bases between the germline ends. The CDR3 loop spans 13 amino acids. The germline CDR1 and CDR2 sequences are SNHLY and FYNNEI. CDR3 nucleotide sequence: TGTGCCAGCAGTGAAGACAGGAACTATGGCTACACCTTC. The encoded protein is CASSEDRNYGYTF.

The V and J genes are TRBV5-4 and TRBJ1-4; D possibly corresponds to TRBD1 (6 bases). This CDR3 comprises 15 residues. Trimming took off 4 bases at V and 5 bases at J, with 15 bases between the two ends. The V gene's germline CDR1 is SGHNT and CDR2 YYREEE (reference sequence). The CDR3 DNA reads as TGTGCCAGCAGCCGAACCGGACAGCAAAATGAAAAACTGTTTTTT. Amino acid sequence: CASSRTGQQNEKLFF.

The chain uses TRBV2 and TRBJ2-7, with 12 bases that match TRBD2. Germline loops: CDR1 SNHLY, CDR2 FYNNEI. V lost 7 bases and J lost 2; bases outside the gene matches: 3. The CDR3 spans 14 residues. CDR3 in amino acids: CASTTSGRTYEQYF. DNA of the CDR3: TGTGCCAGCACTACTAGCGGGAGGACCTACGAGCAGTACTTC. The whole variable domain, filled in from reference TRBV2 and TRBJ2-7, reads EPEVTQTPSHQVTQMGQEVILRCVPISNHLYFYWYRQILGQKVEFLVSFYNNEISEKSEIFDDQFSVERPDGSNFTLKIRSTKLEDSAMYFCASTTSGRTYEQYFGPGTRLTVT.

The rearrangement links TRBV6-6 to TRBJ2-7, with D possibly matching TRBD2 (6 bases). The CDR3 runs 12 residues. Germline CDR1 reads MNHNY; CDR2 reads SVGAGI (reference sequence). Between the trimmed V and J ends, which lost 6 bases and 1 base, there was a span of 7 bases. This CDR3 is CASRGTSYEQYF. The CDR3 DNA reads TGTGCCAGCAGGGGGACTTCCTACGAGCAGTACTTC.

This clone was detected only a few times. J is TRBJ2-1 and V is TRBV5-8; 7 bases are a match to TRBD2. The CDR3 covers 17 residues. Germline lookup yields CDR1 SGHTS and CDR2 YDEGEE. Trimming removed 2 bases from V and 7 bases from J; junction bases left unmatched: 15. The CDR3 is CASSFPGGWGSGNEQFF. The CDR3, as DNA: TGTGCCAGCAGCTTTCCCGGGGGGTGGGGTTCTGGTAATGAGCAGTTCTTC.

The rearrangement joins TRBV5-1 to TRBJ2-1; 7 nucleotides agree with TRBD2. The J segment lost 2 bases and the V segment lost 4 bases, leaving 9 bases of the junction unmatched. Looked up from germline, CDR1 is SGHRS and CDR2 is YFSETQ. The length of the CDR3 is 16 residues. The CDR3 DNA reads TGCGCCAGCAGCACCGGGGGGAACACCGCCTACAATGAGCAGTTCTTC. Its protein product is CASSTGGNTAYNEQFF.

This clone was seen once. V and J are TRBV5-8 and TRBJ2-5, with 7 bases matching TRBD2. The V segment lost 3 bases and the J segment 0 bases; nucleotides outside the gene matches: 11. Germline V lookup: CDR1 SGHTS, CDR2 YDEGEE. This CDR3 has 17 amino acids. CDR3 protein: CASSYFFGSGDQETQYF. In nucleotides, the CDR3 is TGTGCCAGCAGCTATTTTTTTGGGAGCGGGGACCAAGAGACCCAGTACTTC.

The V call is TRBV6-5, the J call TRBJ1-1; D is perhaps TRBD1 (6 bases). Trimming shortened V by 6 bases and J by 4 bases, and 9 bases separated the two germline ends. This CDR3 is 12 amino acids long. CDR1 is MNHEY and CDR2 is SVGAGI in the germline V gene. The CDR3 region is CASRRGSTEAFF. CDR3 nucleotide sequence: TGTGCCAGCAGAAGGGGGAGCACTGAAGCTTTCTTT.

The rearrangement uses TRBV12-3 or TRBV12-4 and TRBJ1-2; D gene ambiguous. With 4 bases removed from V and 8 bases from J, the gap between germline ends came to 14 bases. This CDR3 is 13 amino acids long. The CDR3 region has the DNA TGTGCCAGCAGTTCTCAAAAAGGAGAGGGCTACACCTTC. This encodes CASSSQKGEGYTF.

This clone was seen a handful of times. V is TRBV9 and J is TRBJ1-6, with D possibly matching TRBD1 (5 bases). The germline CDR1 and CDR2 sequences are SGDLS and YYNGEE. V lost 4 bases and J lost 5, with 16 bases in between. The CDR3 totals 16 residues. The chain's CDR3 is CASSIGTAADNSPLHF. The CDR3 coding sequence is TGTGCCAGCAGCATCGGGACCGCAGCGGATAATTCACCCCTCCACTTT. Complete variable domain (other parts from reference TRBV9 and TRBJ1-6): DSGVTQTPKHLITATGQRVTLRCSPRSGDLSVYWYQQSLDQGLQFLIQYYNGEERAKGNILERFSAQQFPDLHSELNLSSLELGDSALYFCASSIGTAADNSPLHFGNGTRLTVT.